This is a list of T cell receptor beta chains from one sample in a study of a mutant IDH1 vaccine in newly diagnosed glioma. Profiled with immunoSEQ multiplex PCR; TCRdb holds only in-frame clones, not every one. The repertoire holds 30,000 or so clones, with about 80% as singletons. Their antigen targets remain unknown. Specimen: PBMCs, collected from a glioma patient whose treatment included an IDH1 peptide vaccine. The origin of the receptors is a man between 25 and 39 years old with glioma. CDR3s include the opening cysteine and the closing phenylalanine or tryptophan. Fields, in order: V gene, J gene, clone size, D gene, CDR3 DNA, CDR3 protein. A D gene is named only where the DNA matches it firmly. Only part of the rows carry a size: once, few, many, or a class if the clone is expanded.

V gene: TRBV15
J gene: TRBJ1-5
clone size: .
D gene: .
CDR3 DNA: TGTGCCACCAGCAGAGATCTGGGGGGTGATCAGCCCCAGCATTTT
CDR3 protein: CATSRDLGGDQPQHF

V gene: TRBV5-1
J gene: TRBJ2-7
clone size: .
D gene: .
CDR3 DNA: TGCGCCAGCAGACAGCCGGGGAGAAACTACGAGCAGTACTTC
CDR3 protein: CASRQPGRNYEQYF

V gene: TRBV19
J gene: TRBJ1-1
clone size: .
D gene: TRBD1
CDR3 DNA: TGTGCCAGTACTCTCCAGGGGGCTCGGACTGAAGCTTTCTTT
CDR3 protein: CASTLQGARTEAFF

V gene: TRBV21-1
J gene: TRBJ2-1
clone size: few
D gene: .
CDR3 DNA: TGTGCCAGCAGCAAAGCCTCGGCAGCAGCCTACAATGAGCAGTTCTTC
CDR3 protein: CASSKASAAAYNEQFF

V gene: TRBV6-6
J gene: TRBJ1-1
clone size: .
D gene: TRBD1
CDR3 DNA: TGTGCCAGCACCCCCACAGGGGTTTTCACTGAAGCTTTCTTT
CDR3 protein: CASTPTGVFTEAFF

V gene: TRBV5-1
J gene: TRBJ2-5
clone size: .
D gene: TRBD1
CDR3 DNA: TGCGCCAGCAGCCCCGGGACAGGGGGCTTCGAGACCCAGTACTTC
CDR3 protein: CASSPGTGGFETQYF

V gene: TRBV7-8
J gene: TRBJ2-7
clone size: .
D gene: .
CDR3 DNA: TGTGCCAGCAGCTTAGTTCATCTCGAGCAGTACTTC
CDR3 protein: CASSLVHLEQYF

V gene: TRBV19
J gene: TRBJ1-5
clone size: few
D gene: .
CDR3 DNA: TGTGCCAGTAGCACCCCGCAGCCCCAGCATTTT
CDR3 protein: CASSTPQPQHF

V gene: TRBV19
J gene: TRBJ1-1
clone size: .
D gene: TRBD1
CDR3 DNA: TGTGCCAGTAGTACCCGGCGCCTAGGGACAGACATGAACACTGAAGCTTTCTTT
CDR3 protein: CASSTRRLGTDMNTEAFF

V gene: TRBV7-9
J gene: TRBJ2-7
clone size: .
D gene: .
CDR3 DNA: TGTGCCAGCAGCCGAGGGGGGGGATGGGCCGAGCAGTACTTC
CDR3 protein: CASSRGGGWAEQYF

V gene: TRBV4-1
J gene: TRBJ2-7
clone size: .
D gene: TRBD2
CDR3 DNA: TGCGCCAGCAGCCAAGGTCCGCGGGAGAACTACGAGCAGTACTTC
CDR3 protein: CASSQGPRENYEQYF

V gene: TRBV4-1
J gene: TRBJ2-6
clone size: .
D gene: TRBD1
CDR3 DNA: TGCGCCAGCAGCCATCCCGGGACAGGCTCCTCTGGGGCCAACGTCCTGACTTTC
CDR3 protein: CASSHPGTGSSGANVLTF

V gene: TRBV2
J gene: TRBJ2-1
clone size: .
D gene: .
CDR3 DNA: TGTGCCAGCACCGGGGACTTCGGGTATGATGAGCAGTTCTTC
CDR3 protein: CASTGDFGYDEQFF

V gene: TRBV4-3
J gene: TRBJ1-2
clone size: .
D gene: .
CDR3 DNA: TGCGCCAGCAGCCAAGATCTCGGGGCCTCGGATGGCTACACCTTC
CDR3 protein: CASSQDLGASDGYTF

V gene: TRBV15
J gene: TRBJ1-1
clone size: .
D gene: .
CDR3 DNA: TGTGCCACCAGCAGGGGTGAGAACACTGAAGCTTTCTTT
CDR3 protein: CATSRGENTEAFF

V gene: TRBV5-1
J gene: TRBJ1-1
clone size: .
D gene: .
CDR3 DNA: TGCGCCAGCAGCTTGGAGACGGCGAACACTGAAGCTTTCTTT
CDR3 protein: CASSLETANTEAFF

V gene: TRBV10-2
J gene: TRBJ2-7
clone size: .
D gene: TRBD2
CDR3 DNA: TGCGCCAGCAGCCACCCGGGGGGGGCGAAGTCCTACGAGCAGTACTTC
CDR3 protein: CASSHPGGAKSYEQYF

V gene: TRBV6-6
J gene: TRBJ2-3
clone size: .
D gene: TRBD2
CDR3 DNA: TGTGCCAGCAGTGTCGGGGGGGGTGATACGCAGTATTTT
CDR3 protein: CASSVGGGDTQYF

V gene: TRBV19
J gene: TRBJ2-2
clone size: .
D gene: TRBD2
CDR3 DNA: TGTGCCAGTATCCGACTAGCGGGAGATAACACCGGGGAGCTGTTTTTT
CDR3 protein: CASIRLAGDNTGELFF

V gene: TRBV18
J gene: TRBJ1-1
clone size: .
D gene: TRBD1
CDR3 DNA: TGTGCCAGCTCACCAGAATCCGGGACAGCGAACACTGAAGCTTTCTTT
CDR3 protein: CASSPESGTANTEAFF

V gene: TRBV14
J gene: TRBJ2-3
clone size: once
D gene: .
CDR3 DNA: TGTGCCAGCAGCCAAGATGAAGTTAAACAGGGTGTGGATACGCAGTATTTT
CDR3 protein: CASSQDEVKQGVDTQYF

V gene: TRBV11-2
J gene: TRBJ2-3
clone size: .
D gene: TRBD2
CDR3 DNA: TGTGCCAGCAGCGAACTAGCGGGGGGGCGGACAGATACGCAGTATTTT
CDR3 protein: CASSELAGGRTDTQYF

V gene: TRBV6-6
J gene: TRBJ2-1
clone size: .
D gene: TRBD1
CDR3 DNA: TGTGCCAGCAGTGCCACAGGGGGGAGGCTCTACAATGAGCAGTTCTTC
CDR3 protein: CASSATGGRLYNEQFF

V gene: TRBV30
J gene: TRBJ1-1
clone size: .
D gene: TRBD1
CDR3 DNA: TGTGCCTGGAGTGATAGACCAGGGGGAGCTTTCTTT
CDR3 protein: CAWSDRPGGAFF

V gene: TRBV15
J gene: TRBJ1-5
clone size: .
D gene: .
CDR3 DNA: TGTGCCACCAGCAGAGATCCAGGGGTTCGCCATCAGCCCCAGCATTTT
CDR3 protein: CATSRDPGVRHQPQHF

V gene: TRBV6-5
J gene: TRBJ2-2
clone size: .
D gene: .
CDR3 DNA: TGTGCCAGCAGTTCAGCCGGGGAGCTGTTTTTT
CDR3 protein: CASSSAGELFF

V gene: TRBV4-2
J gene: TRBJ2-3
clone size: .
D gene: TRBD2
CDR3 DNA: TGTGCCAGCAGCCAAGATACTAGCGGGAGCGATCGGGCAGATACGCAGTATTTT
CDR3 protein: CASSQDTSGSDRADTQYF

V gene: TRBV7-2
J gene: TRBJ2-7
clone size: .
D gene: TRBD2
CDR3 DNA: TGTGCCAGCAGCCCGGGGGGCTACGAGCAGTACTTC
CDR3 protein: CASSPGGYEQYF

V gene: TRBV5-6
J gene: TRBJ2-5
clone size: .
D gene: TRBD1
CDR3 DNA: TGTGCCAGCAGCGGTAATTCCCACAGGGGAGAGACCCAGTACTTC
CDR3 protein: CASSGNSHRGETQYF

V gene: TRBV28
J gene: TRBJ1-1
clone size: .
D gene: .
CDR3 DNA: TGTGCCAGCAGTCCACCGGAGAACCTTGTGAACACTGAAGCTTTCTTT
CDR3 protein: CASSPPENLVNTEAFF

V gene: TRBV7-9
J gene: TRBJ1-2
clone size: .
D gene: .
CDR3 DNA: TGTGCCAGCAGCCACAAGACGGGACCCTATGGCTACACCTTC
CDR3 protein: CASSHKTGPYGYTF

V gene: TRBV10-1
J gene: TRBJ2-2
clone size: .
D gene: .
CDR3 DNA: TGCGCCAGCAGTACAGGCTCCAACACCGGGGAGCTGTTTTTT
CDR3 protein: CASSTGSNTGELFF

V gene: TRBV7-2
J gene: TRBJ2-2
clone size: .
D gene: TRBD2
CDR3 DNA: TGTGCCAGCAGCCCACCCGGACTAGCGGGGGGGGAGCTGTTTTTT
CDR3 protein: CASSPPGLAGGELFF

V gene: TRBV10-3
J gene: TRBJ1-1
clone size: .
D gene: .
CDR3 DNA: TGTGCCATCAAACCAGGACCGGACACTGAAGCTTTCTTT
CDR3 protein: CAIKPGPDTEAFF

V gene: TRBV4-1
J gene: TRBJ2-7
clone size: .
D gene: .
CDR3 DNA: TGCGCCAGCAGCCAAGGACCCACAGGGTCCTACGAGCAGTACTTC
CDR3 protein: CASSQGPTGSYEQYF

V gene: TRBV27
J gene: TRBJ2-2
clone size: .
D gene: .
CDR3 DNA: TGTGCCAGCAGTTTTATGGCTAGCTCTAACACCGGGGAGCTGTTTTTT
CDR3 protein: CASSFMASSNTGELFF

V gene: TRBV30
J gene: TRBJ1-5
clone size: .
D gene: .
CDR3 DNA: TGTGCCTGGAGTGTCCCGACTAACCAGGGGAATCAGCCCCAGCATTTT
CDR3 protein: CAWSVPTNQGNQPQHF

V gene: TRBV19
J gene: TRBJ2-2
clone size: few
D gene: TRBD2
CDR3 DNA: TGTGCCAGTAGTAAGGGACTAGCGGGGAACACCGGGGAGCTGTTTTTT
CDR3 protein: CASSKGLAGNTGELFF

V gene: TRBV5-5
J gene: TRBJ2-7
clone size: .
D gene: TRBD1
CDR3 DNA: TGTGCCAGCAGCTTGGGGGGGACAGGGCTTTGGGAGCAGTACTTC
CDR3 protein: CASSLGGTGLWEQYF

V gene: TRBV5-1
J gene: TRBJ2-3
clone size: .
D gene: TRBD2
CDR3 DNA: TGCGCCAGCAGCTTTCTAGCGGGGGGGACAGATACGCAGTATTTT
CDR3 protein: CASSFLAGGTDTQYF

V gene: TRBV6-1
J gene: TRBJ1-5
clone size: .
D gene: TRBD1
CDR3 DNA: TGTGCCAGCAGTGCGGACAGGGTGACTCTAGCCAATCAGCCCCAGCATTTT
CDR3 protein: CASSADRVTLANQPQHF

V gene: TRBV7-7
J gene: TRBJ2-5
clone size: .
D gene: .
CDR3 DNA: TGTGCCAGCAGCTCGGGACCAAGGAGAGAGACCCAGTACTTC
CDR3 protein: CASSSGPRRETQYF

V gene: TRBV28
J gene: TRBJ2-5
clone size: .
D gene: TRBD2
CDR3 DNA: TGTGCCAGCAGTTTACGGACCGGGACTAGCGGAGAGACCCAGTACTTC
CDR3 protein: CASSLRTGTSGETQYF

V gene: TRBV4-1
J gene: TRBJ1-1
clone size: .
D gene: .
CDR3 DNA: TGCGCCAGCAGCCAAGAGCCTCGCGAGGGCACTGAAGCTTTCTTT
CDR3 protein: CASSQEPREGTEAFF

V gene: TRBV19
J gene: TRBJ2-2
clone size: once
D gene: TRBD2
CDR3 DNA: TGTGCCAGTAGTGTCGACCCGGGACTAGCGGGAGTGAGCACCGGGGAGCTGTTTTTT
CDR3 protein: CASSVDPGLAGVSTGELFF

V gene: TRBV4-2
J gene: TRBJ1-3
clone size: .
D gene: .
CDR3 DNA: TGTGCCAGCAGCCATCCGGGGTCTGGAAACACCATATATTTT
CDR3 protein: CASSHPGSGNTIYF

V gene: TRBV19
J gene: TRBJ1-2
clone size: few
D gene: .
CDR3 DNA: TGTGCCAGTAGTATGGGGGACGGGACTAACTATGGCTACACCTTC
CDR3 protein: CASSMGDGTNYGYTF

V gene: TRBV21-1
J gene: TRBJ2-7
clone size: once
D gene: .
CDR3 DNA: TGTGCCAGCAGCATGCCGGGACAGGGTTTCTACGAGCAGTACTTC
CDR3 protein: CASSMPGQGFYEQYF

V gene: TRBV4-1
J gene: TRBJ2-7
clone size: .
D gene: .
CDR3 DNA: TGCGCCAGCAGCCCCCGGGTCGAGGGTGGAGAGCAGTACTTC
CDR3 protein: CASSPRVEGGEQYF